This record looks at one TCR beta chain sequence and its context. These data are taken from a study of monozygotic twins with inflammatory bowel disease. TCRdb reworked the 5' RACE reads into one entry per CDR3 protein, no DNA. The data show approximately 150,000 distinct CDR3 sequences, and the top ten clones hold 2.4%. Germline V gives CDR1 SGHTA, CDR2 FQGNSA. The CDR3 extends over 15 amino acids. The clonotype originates from a human donor with ulcerative colitis or Crohn's disease, or a healthy co-twin of an affected twin (not recorded which). The chain couples TRBV7-2 to TRBJ2-1; TCRdb selects TRBD2, and the lack of DNA leaves this call unchecked. What was sequenced was blood. This chain's CDR3 is CASSLGLAGGREQFF.